Below are 24 T cell receptor beta chains sequenced from a single sample in a study of shared T cell receptors in the human thymus. Sequencing was performed with immunoSEQ multiplex PCR; in TCRdb, only in-frame clones are kept and a portion is missing. This sample has some 760,000 clones, with over 75% found just once. The same data also contributed to another study, on human thymus T cells.

Sequences were obtained from thymocytes. These receptors all stem from a girl under three years old with a congenital heart defect.

The chain joins TRBV10-3 to TRBJ2-1; 8 bases are a match to TRBD1. This CDR3 has 15 amino acids. Unmatched junction bases numbered 6, after V lost 4 bases and J lost 4 bases. Germline V lookup: CDR1 ENHRY, CDR2 SYGVKD. The CDR3 sequence: CAISVRDRLYNEQFF. The CDR3, as DNA: TGTGCCATCAGTGTGCGGGACAGGTTGTACAATGAGCAGTTCTTC.

J is TRBJ2-5 and V is TRBV9, with D maybe TRBD1 (5 bases). Germline CDR1 and CDR2: SGDLS and YYNGEE. V lost 4 bases, J lost 5 bases, and 15 bases lay in between. The length of the CDR3 is 14 residues. CDR3 sequence reads: CASSPFRVGETQYF. The CDR3 DNA reads as TGTGCCAGCAGCCCCTTCAGGGTGGGCGAGACCCAGTACTTC.

In this sample, this clone turned up once. The rearrangement joins TRBV29-1 to TRBJ1-2; D is uncertain. The CDR3 consists of 12 residues. Trimming shortened V by 4 bases and J by 6 bases, and 12 bases separated the two germline ends. Germline values: CDR1 SQVTM, CDR2 ANQGSEA. This CDR3 reads CSVGHQRDGYTF. For the CDR3, the DNA is TGCAGCGTTGGCCACCAACGGGATGGCTACACCTTC. Variable domain in full (rest from reference TRBV29-1 and TRBJ1-2): SAVISQKPSRDICQRGTSLTIQCQVDSQVTMMFWYRQQPGQSLTLIATANQGSEATYESGFVIDKFPISRPNLTFSTLTVSNMSPEDSSIYLCSVGHQRDGYTFGSGTRLTVV.

The chain joins TRBV6-5 to TRBJ1-1; 8 nucleotides agree with TRBD1. The CDR3 totals 14 residues. V gave up 0 bases and J gave up 4 bases; unmatched junction bases: 1. The germline V gene has CDR1 MNHEY and CDR2 SVGAGI. CDR3 nucleotides: TGTGCCAGCAGTTACTCAGGACAGGGCACTGAAGCTTTCTTT. Translating gives CASSYSGQGTEAFF.

This chain uses TRBV13 with TRBJ2-7; possibly TRBD1 for D (5 bases). Trimming removed 5 bases from V and 3 bases from J, with 17 bases in between. The CDR3 length is 15 residues. CDR1 PRHDT and CDR2 FYEKMQ come from the germline V gene (reference sequence). The CDR3 loop reads CASSPTGQGNYEQYF. CDR3 in DNA: TGTGCCAGCAGCCCCACGGGCCAGGGAAACTACGAGCAGTACTTC.

CDR3 sequence: CASGQRDSNTEAFF. The CDR3 region has the DNA TGTGCTAGTGGCCAACGGGACTCGAACACTGAAGCTTTCTTT. The rearrangement links TRBV12-5 to TRBJ1-1; the D gene is possibly TRBD1 (5 bases). The ends were cut back, 6 bases at V and 1 base at J, with 12 bases in the middle. The germline CDR1 and CDR2 sequences are LGHNT and FRNRAP. CDR3 length: 14 amino acids.

This clone was found a few times. The chain has TRBV6-5 and TRBJ1-1; no reliable D call. This CDR3 has 13 amino acids. V gave up 5 bases and J gave up 1 base, with 8 bases separating them. Germline V gene data show CDR1 as MNHEY and CDR2 as SVGAGI. CDR3 protein: CASSNNWNTEAFF. Here the CDR3 DNA reads TGTGCCAGCAGTAATAACTGGAACACTGAAGCTTTCTTT.

This chain uses TRBV4-3 with TRBJ1-2; D gene ambiguous. The ends were cut back, 1 base at V and 0 bases at J, with 24 bases in the middle. CDR3 size: 20 residues. CDR1 is LGHNA and CDR2 is YSLEER in the germline V gene. This CDR3 is CASSQGIGATVGWANYGYTF. The CDR3 DNA follows: TGCGCCAGCAGCCAAGGAATAGGAGCCACGGTAGGATGGGCTAACTATGGCTACACCTTC.

This clone was seen a few times. The chain is built from TRBV28 and TRBJ1-2; D is uncertain. The V end lost 3 bases, the J end lost 8 bases, and 19 bases lay between the germline ends. The CDR3 extends over 15 amino acids. CDR1 is MDHEN, CDR2 SYDVKM, per germline. The CDR3 spells CASSFARRSYKGYTF. The DNA of the CDR3 is TGTGCCAGCAGTTTCGCCCGGCGGTCCTATAAGGGCTACACCTTC.

The chain links TRBV11-2 to TRBJ2-1; 8 bases match TRBD1. The CDR3 has 15 residues. The V and J ends lost 5 bases and 7 bases, in that order; junction bases with no gene match: 10. The germline V gene encodes CDR1 SGHAT and CDR2 FQNNGV. CDR3 sequence (DNA): TGTGCCAGCAGCGCCAGGGGGCGTCCTTTGAATGAGCAGTTCTTC. Residues: CASSARGRPLNEQFF.

This chain connects TRBV7-2 to TRBJ2-3, with D tentatively TRBD2 (6 bases). The V gene's germline CDR1 is SGHTA and CDR2 FQGNSA. The length of the CDR3 is 13 residues. V was shortened by 1 base and J by 8 bases, with 10 bases between the two germline ends. Here the CDR3 DNA reads TGTGCCAGCAGCTTAGAGTTTAGCGGTACGCAGTATTTT. Protein product: CASSLEFSGTQYF. Based on the CDR3 plus reference TRBV7-2 and TRBJ2-3, the full variable domain is GAGVSQSPSNKVTEKGKDVELRCDPISGHTALYWYRQSLGQGLEFLIYFQGNSAPDKSGLPSDRFSAERTGGSVSTLTIQRTQQEDSAVYLCASSLEFSGTQYFGPGTRLTVL.

This clone was observed once. V and J are TRBV4-1 and TRBJ1-2, with TRBD1 identical over 7 bases. V was pared by 0 bases and J by 5 bases, with 15 bases of the junction left unmatched. Germline assignment: CDR1 MGHRA and CDR2 YSYEKL. CDR3 size: 18 residues. CDR3 DNA sequence: TGCGCCAGCAGCCAAGATGGGATAAGAGGGGGCGGGTGGTATGGCTACACCTTC. It codes for CASSQDGIRGGGWYGYTF.

The gene calls are TRBV5-6 and TRBJ2-7; tentative D call: TRBD2 (6 bases). V was cut by 4 bases and J by 2 bases, with 13 bases left in between. The CDR3 has 14 amino acids. The germline gives CDR1 SGHDT, CDR2 YYEEEE. The CDR3 sequence: CASSPVRGTYEQYF. In nucleotides, the CDR3 is TGTGCCAGCAGCCCGGTCCGGGGGACCTACGAGCAGTACTTC.

V usage is TRBV6-5 and J usage is TRBJ2-1, with D possibly being TRBD2 (6 bases). Per germline, CDR1 MNHEY and CDR2 SVGAGI. The CDR3 has 14 amino acids. Trimming cost V 4 bases and J 2 bases, with 9 bases left between them. In nucleotides, the CDR3 is TGTGCCAGCAGTTCCGGGACTCCCTACAATGAGCAGTTCTTC. Its protein is CASSSGTPYNEQFF.

In this sample, this clone turned up a few times. V and J are TRBV20-1 and TRBJ2-3; unclear D gene. Germline loops: CDR1 DFQATT, CDR2 SNEGSKA (reference sequence). V was cut by 8 bases and J by 2 bases, with 8 bases left in between. This CDR3 region has 11 residues. CDR3 sequence (DNA): TGCAGTCCTACAAACACAGATACGCAGTATTTT. This codes for CSPTNTDTQYF.

The rearrangement links TRBV28 to TRBJ1-2, with 7 bases aligning to TRBD1. The CDR3 runs 16 residues. Germline V lookup: CDR1 MDHEN, CDR2 SYDVKM. Trimming removed 5 bases from V and 4 bases from J; junction bases left unmatched: 13. The CDR3 is CASSPSRTGEIYGYTF. CDR3 coding DNA: TGTGCCAGCAGTCCCTCCCGCACAGGGGAAATCTATGGCTACACCTTC.

The chain carries TRBV4-1 and TRBJ1-5, with D possibly matching TRBD1 (5 bases). The germline gives CDR1 MGHRA, CDR2 YSYEKL. The CDR3 spans 21 residues. Trimming cost V 1 base and J 0 bases, with 25 bases left between them. The CDR3 loop reads CASSQVRAGGAGPYSNQPQHF. As DNA, the CDR3 is TGCGCCAGCAGCCAAGTCAGGGCCGGGGGTGCGGGCCCTTATAGCAATCAGCCCCAGCATTTT.

J is TRBJ2-7 and V is TRBV27; 7 bases fit TRBD1. The V and J ends lost 2 bases and 0 bases, in that order; junction bases with no gene match: 7. Looked up from germline, CDR1 is MNHEY and CDR2 is SMNVEV (reference sequence). This CDR3 comprises 16 residues. CDR3 nucleotide sequence: TGTGCCAGCAGTTTAACCCTCGGGACAGACTCCTACGAGCAGTACTTC. Protein sequence: CASSLTLGTDSYEQYF.

The CDR3 sequence is CARSLDEVLFF. CDR3 in DNA: TGTGCCAGAAGCTTAGACGAGGTCTTGTTTTTT. The chain links TRBV7-5 to TRBJ1-4. TRBV7-5 is a known pseudogene. This CDR3 contains 11 residues.

About this clone: No DNA is shown, since the ends of the CDR3 on it are uncertain; the CDR3 is the one TCRdb lists. This rearrangement joins TRBV11-2 to TRBJ1-1; the table's D gene call, TRBD1, was not cross checked with the DNA. Germline values: CDR1 SGHAT, CDR2 FQNNGV. Both ends counted, the CDR3 spans 19 residues. The CDR3: CASSLGETGAFLENTEAFF.

This rearrangement joins TRBV7-9 to TRBJ2-7; D is possibly TRBD1 (6 bases). Trimming took off 1 base at V and 5 bases at J, with 12 bases between the two ends. Germline CDR1 SEHNR, CDR2 FQNEAQ (reference sequence). The CDR3 sequence is 14 residues long. In nucleotides, the CDR3 is TGTGCCAGCAGCTTAGTCAGGGGAGTACACGAGCAGTACTTC. It specifies CASSLVRGVHEQYF.

This clone was seen more than once but under ten times. V and J are TRBV12-5 and TRBJ2-5; 8 bases agree with TRBD2. The V gene end was trimmed by 6 bases and the J gene end by 3 bases; junction bases not matched to a gene: 9. The germline gives CDR1 LGHNT, CDR2 FRNRAP. The CDR3 length is 15 residues. The CDR3 protein is CASGPPSGGEETQYF. The CDR3 DNA sequence: TGTGCTAGTGGCCCCCCCAGCGGGGGAGAAGAGACCCAGTACTTC.

The rearrangement joins TRBV10-1 to TRBJ2-5; the match to TRBD2 covers 8 bases. CDR1 is WNHNN and CDR2 is SYGVQD in the germline V gene (reference sequence). The V segment lost 0 bases and the J segment 5 bases; nucleotides outside the gene matches: 5. The CDR3 consists of 15 residues. The DNA for the CDR3 is TGCGCCAGCAGTGAGTCGTTAGCGGGGCGGGAGACCCAGTACTTC. This gives the protein CASSESLAGRETQYF.

V is TRBV6-5 and J is TRBJ1-2; perhaps TRBD1 as D (5 bases). Germline V CDR1 and CDR2: MNHEY, SVGAGI. V shed 6 bases and J shed 5 bases, with 16 bases lying between them. The CDR3 is made up of 14 amino acids. CDR3 in DNA: TGTGCCAGCAGCGGGCTTGGGGCCGGATATGGCTACACCTTC. Its protein product is CASSGLGAGYGYTF.